The 32 T cell receptor beta chains presented below share a single source sample, sequenced in a study of blood T cell repertoires in COVID-19. Clones were read by immunoSEQ multiplex PCR, and TCRdb kept only the in-frame ones, dropping some. The sample carries more than 80,000 clones, over 60% recorded once. The sequenced material came from peripheral blood. These receptors all stem from a woman of 80 years or more with active or convalescent COVID-19.

The chain recombines TRBV4-1 with TRBJ1-1, with no clear D. The CDR3 extends over 16 amino acids. V dropped 2 bases and J dropped 4 bases, with 17 bases sitting between them. Germline V gene lookup returns CDR1 MGHRA and CDR2 YSYEKL. In DNA, the CDR3 is TGCGCCAGCAGCCAACCCCCTAATTGGGAGTTCACTGAAGCTTTCTTT. This translates into CASSQPPNWEFTEAFF.

This chain connects TRBV5-6 to TRBJ2-3; D call uncertain. The CDR3 runs to 14 residues. The germline V and J ends were trimmed by 2 bases and 2 bases, with 9 bases remaining between them. Germline V gives CDR1 SGHDT, CDR2 YYEEEE. Here the CDR3 reads CASSLNFNTDTQYF. In DNA form, the CDR3 reads TGTGCCAGCAGCTTAAACTTCAACACAGATACGCAGTATTTT.

This clone appeared many times. The chain employs TRBV6-5 and TRBJ2-3, with 9 bases lining up with TRBD2. CDR3 size: 16 residues. Germline values: CDR1 MNHEY, CDR2 SVGAGI. Unmatched junction bases numbered 11, after V lost 4 bases and J lost 6 bases. CDR3 protein: CASSFNERGARDTQYF. DNA of the CDR3: TGTGCCAGCAGTTTTAATGAGCGGGGGGCCCGGGATACGCAGTATTTT.

The chain carries TRBV4-2 and TRBJ2-7; 7 nucleotides align to TRBD2. The CDR3 has 15 residues. V lost 0 bases, J lost 2 bases, and 4 bases stayed unmatched. The germline V gene has CDR1 LGHNA and CDR2 YNFKEQ. CDR3 loop: CASSQDASGPYEQYF. CDR3 DNA: TGTGCCAGCAGCCAAGACGCTAGCGGACCCTACGAGCAGTACTTC.

This chain links TRBV30 with TRBJ2-3; D remains unclear. This CDR3 has 12 residues. Germline V gene lookup returns CDR1 GTSNPN and CDR2 SVGIG (reference sequence). V lost 2 bases to trimming and J lost 1 base, with 4 bases between them. CDR3 in amino acids: CAWSTGTDTQYF. CDR3 sequence (DNA): TGTGCCTGGAGTACGGGCACAGATACGCAGTATTTT.

The chain couples TRBV19 to TRBJ2-1, with 8 bases aligning to TRBD2. The junction had 5 bases not matched to a gene; V was cut back by 4 bases and J by 3 bases. The CDR3 has 15 amino acids. Germline V gives CDR1 LNHDA, CDR2 SQIVND (reference sequence). The chain's CDR3 is CASSKERGIYNEQFF. The CDR3, as DNA: TGTGCCAGTAGTAAAGAGCGGGGGATCTACAATGAGCAGTTCTTC.

This sequence joins TRBV19 and TRBJ2-5; 7 bases map to TRBD2. The trim removed 4 bases at V and 5 bases at J, leaving 7 bases unmatched. Germline assignment: CDR1 LNHDA and CDR2 SQIVND (reference sequence). The CDR3 length is 14 residues. In DNA form, the CDR3 reads TGTGCCAGTAGTAGGGCGGGGGAGGCGGAGACCCAGTACTTC. Translation: CASSRAGEAETQYF.

This clone showed up just a few times. The rearrangement uses TRBV4-1 and TRBJ2-7, with 7 nucleotides matching TRBD1. CDR3 size: 14 residues. Per the germline V gene, CDR1 is MGHRA and CDR2 is YSYEKL. J gave up 3 bases and V 4 bases, and 6 bases lay outside the gene matches. As DNA, the CDR3 is TGCGCCAGCAGCCCGGGACAGTTCGGCTACGAGCAGTACTTC. Protein: CASSPGQFGYEQYF.

In nucleotides, the CDR3 is TGTGCCAGCAGCTTAGCGCATGACCGGGGGGGGACCCAGTACTTC. It yields the protein CASSLAHDRGGTQYF. The rearrangement links TRBV7-2 to TRBJ2-5; TRBD2 matches 8 bases. V dropped 0 bases and J dropped 7; count of bases not matched to a gene: 7. Per germline, CDR1 SGHTA and CDR2 FQGNSA. CDR3 length: 15 residues.

The chain joins TRBV5-6 to TRBJ1-3; 8 bases are shared with TRBD1. The V gene's germline CDR1 is SGHDT and CDR2 YYEEEE. The CDR3 is made up of 17 amino acids. V lost 4 bases and J lost 4; bases outside the gene matches: 13. CDR3 coding DNA: TGTGCCAGCAGCGAATTGGGACAGGTGGAATCCGGAAACACCATATATTTT. Protein sequence: CASSELGQVESGNTIYF.

The chain combines TRBV28 with TRBJ2-1; D is uncertain. This CDR3 spans 15 amino acids. V shed 2 bases and J shed 4 bases, with 12 bases lying between them. Germline V gene data show CDR1 as MDHEN and CDR2 as SYDVKM. For the CDR3, the DNA is TGTGCCAGCAGTTTACGTGGGCCAGCTTACAATGAGCAGTTCTTC. This gives the protein CASSLRGPAYNEQFF.

This chain uses TRBV12-3 or TRBV12-4 with TRBJ1-6, with D possibly being TRBD1 (5 bases). Trimming removed 6 bases at V and 7 bases at J, with 10 bases between. CDR3 size: 13 residues. CDR3 in amino acids: CASRTGGNSPLHF. In DNA form, the CDR3 reads TGTGCCAGCAGAACAGGTGGGAATTCACCCCTCCACTTT.

CDR3 in DNA: TGTGCCAGCAGCCGTCAACCCAGGACTTCGTACCAAGAGACCCAGTACTTC. Amino acids: CASSRQPRTSYQETQYF. This chain connects TRBV5-8 to TRBJ2-5, with TRBD2 as a possible D gene (5 bases). Germline CDR1 reads SGHTS; CDR2 reads YDEGEE. V shed 4 bases and J shed 0 bases, with 19 bases lying between them. This CDR3 spans 17 amino acids.

A note on this clone: The junction and the germline gene differ at one end; a read error may be behind it. This chain links TRBV7-7 with TRBJ2-3, with 9 positions matching TRBD2. The CDR3 is 16 amino acids. The germline V gene has CDR1 SSHAT and CDR2 FNYEAQ (reference sequence). The CDR3 spells CASSLGAGGPTDTQYF. CDR3 sequence (DNA): TGTGCTAGCAGCTTAGGAGCGGGGGGACCCACAGATACGCAGTATTTT.

The rearrangement uses TRBV24-1 and TRBJ2-5, with D tentatively TRBD1 (6 bases). This CDR3 contains 15 residues. CDR1 is KGHDR and CDR2 is SFDVKD in the germline V gene. Trimming cost V 4 bases and J 2 bases, with 13 bases left between them. The CDR3 DNA is TGTGCCACCAGTGAACCCTCCCAGGGGCAAGAGACCCAGTACTTC. It is translated as CATSEPSQGQETQYF.

V and J are TRBV6-5 and TRBJ2-4; 8 nucleotides match TRBD1. The CDR3 has 13 amino acids. V shed 5 bases, J shed 9 bases, and the junction held 6 bases outside the gene matches. CDR1 MNHEY and CDR2 SVGAGI come from the germline V gene. In nucleotides, the CDR3 is TGTGCCAGCAGTCCAGGGGGCAGGGGCATTCAGTACTTC. Protein: CASSPGGRGIQYF.

This chain joins TRBV5-1 and TRBJ1-1; 8 nucleotides agree with TRBD1. The CDR3 is 16 residues long. V lost 4 bases to trimming and J lost 6 bases; unmatched junction nucleotides: 14. Germline V gene lookup returns CDR1 SGHRS and CDR2 YFSETQ. The CDR3 protein is CASSPRRGHREAEAFF. As DNA, the CDR3 is TGCGCCAGCAGCCCCCGCAGGGGGCATAGAGAAGCTGAAGCTTTCTTT.

The chain recombines TRBV21-1 with TRBJ1-6. TRBV21-1 is a pseudogene segment. This CDR3 has 15 residues. CDR3 DNA: TGTGCCAGCACCCCAGGTGGGACGGGGGATTCACCCCTCCACTTT. Its protein product is CASTPGGTGDSPLHF.

The V and J genes are TRBV19 and TRBJ1-3, with 12 bases aligning to TRBD1. The CDR3 length is 15 residues. From germline, CDR1 is LNHDA and CDR2 SQIVND (reference sequence). V trimming: 9 bases; J trimming: 4 bases; junction bases outside the gene matches: 7. CDR3 DNA: TGTGCCAGGAGGGGACAGGGGGCGCACGGAAACACCATATATTTT. This translates into CARRGQGAHGNTIYF.

The chain joins TRBV30 to TRBJ1-2; TRBD1 matches at 8 bases. The germline gives CDR1 GTSNPN, CDR2 SVGIG (reference sequence). The CDR3 loop spans 13 amino acids. Unmatched junction bases numbered 7, after V lost 2 bases and J lost 8 bases. The CDR3 sequence: CAWSMDRVYGYTF. For the CDR3, the DNA is TGTGCCTGGAGTATGGACAGGGTGTACGGCTACACCTTC.

This clone was seen only a few times. The chain is built from TRBV5-1 and TRBJ2-5, with 7 nucleotides matching TRBD1. Germline trimming cut 4 bases from V and 5 bases from J; bases unmatched to any gene: 11. Germline-derived CDR1 and CDR2 are SGHRS and YFSETQ. CDR3 length: 15 amino acids. The CDR3 region has the DNA TGCGCCAGCAGCCCCTCGACAGGGAAGGGCGAGACCCAGTACTTC. This sequence encodes CASSPSTGKGETQYF.

This chain joins TRBV3-1 (or the pseudogene TRBV3-2) and TRBJ1-3; 11 bases are shared with TRBD1. Germline trimming cut 3 bases from V and 2 bases from J; bases unmatched to any gene: 6. CDR3 length equals 17 residues. Germline assignment: CDR1 LGHDT and CDR2 YNNKEL (reference sequence). The CDR3 bases are TGTGCCAGCAGCCAGGGTTGGGGACAGGGGGCTGGAAACACCATATATTTT. This sequence encodes CASSQGWGQGAGNTIYF.

The J gene is TRBJ2-7, the V gene TRBV6-5, with 11 bases identical to TRBD1. The CDR3 runs 15 residues. V gave up 0 bases and J gave up 7 bases; unmatched junction bases: 5. CDR1 MNHEY and CDR2 SVGAGI come from the germline V gene. The CDR3 here is CASSYSGQGAGEQYF. The CDR3 DNA sequence: TGTGCCAGCAGTTACTCTGGACAGGGGGCGGGGGAGCAGTACTTC.

The chain employs TRBV4-1 and TRBJ1-3; D may be TRBD1 (6 bases). This CDR3 contains 17 residues. V lost 3 bases and J lost 2, with 17 bases in between. The germline V gene encodes CDR1 MGHRA and CDR2 YSYEKL. CDR3 amino acids: CASSQNHEQGTGNTIYF. The CDR3 DNA reads as TGCGCCAGCAGCCAGAATCACGAACAGGGTACTGGAAACACCATATATTTT.

This clone was seen a few times. The V and J genes are TRBV5-1 and TRBJ2-1, with 13 nucleotides matching TRBD2. The germline V gene encodes CDR1 SGHRS and CDR2 YFSETQ. CDR3 size: 15 residues. V lost 2 bases to trimming and J lost 7 bases; unmatched junction nucleotides: 3. The CDR3 nucleotides read TGCGCCAGCAGCTTTAGGACTAGCGGGGGAAATGAGCAGTTCTTC. Its translation is CASSFRTSGGNEQFF.

The CDR3 DNA is TGTGCCAGCAGACCAAACAGGGGTGTAGGAGAGACCCAGTACTTC. It encodes CASRPNRGVGETQYF. The chain has TRBV28 and TRBJ2-5, with 7 bases that match TRBD1. Germline V gives CDR1 MDHEN, CDR2 SYDVKM. The V segment lost 6 bases and the J segment 4 bases; nucleotides outside the gene matches: 11. The CDR3 extends over 15 amino acids.

This chain joins TRBV7-2 and TRBJ2-7; 13 positions agree with TRBD2. J lost 7 bases, V lost 5 bases, and 8 bases had no gene match. CDR1 and CDR2 from the germline V gene are SGHTA and FQGNSA. The CDR3 length is 15 residues. CDR3 loop: CASSLRTSGGLEQYF. The CDR3 region has the DNA TGTGCCAGCAGCCTCCGGACTAGCGGGGGCCTTGAGCAGTACTTC.

The CDR3 region is CASGRTSGGWVTDTQYF. The CDR3 bases are TGTGCTAGTGGTAGGACTAGCGGGGGATGGGTAACAGATACGCAGTATTTT. The chain couples TRBV12-5 to TRBJ2-3, with 13 bases identical to TRBD2. CDR1 is LGHNT, CDR2 FRNRAP, per germline. The CDR3 is 17 amino acids. J gave up 3 bases and V 5 bases, and 8 bases lay outside the gene matches.

The chain combines TRBV6-2 or TRBV6-3 with TRBJ2-1; tentatively, D is TRBD1 (6 bases). Trimming stripped 5 bases from V and 3 bases from J, with 17 bases between. The CDR3 totals 16 residues. Germline-derived CDR1 and CDR2 are MNHEY and SVGEGT. Written as DNA, the CDR3 is TGTGCCAGCAGTATCTACAGGGAGAGCTTCTACAATGAGCAGTTCTTC. Encoded protein: CASSIYRESFYNEQFF.

The V call is TRBV5-1, the J call TRBJ1-1, with D possibly being TRBD1 (6 bases). The CDR3 consists of 14 residues. V lost 4 bases and J 4 bases, leaving 14 bases between the germline ends. Germline V gene data show CDR1 as SGHRS and CDR2 as YFSETQ. CDR3 DNA sequence: TGCGCCAGCAGCCCCGAGGGGGAGATCACTGAAGCTTTCTTT. This gives the protein CASSPEGEITEAFF.

The chain couples TRBV9 to TRBJ2-5, with 8 bases lining up with TRBD2. In germline, CDR1 is SGDLS, CDR2 YYNGEE. V lost 10 bases, J lost 2 bases, and 7 bases stayed unmatched. This CDR3 has 13 amino acids. This chain's CDR3 is CASGGADQETQYF. The CDR3 DNA sequence: TGTGCCTCCGGGGGGGCGGATCAAGAGACCCAGTACTTC.

This clone was detected only a few times. The V gene is TRBV7-9, the J gene TRBJ1-6; a weak D match, TRBD1 (5 bases). CDR3 size: 16 residues. Trimming took off 5 bases at V and 0 bases at J, with 11 bases between the two ends. CDR1 is SEHNR and CDR2 is FQNEAQ in the germline V gene (reference sequence). The CDR3 nucleotides read TGTGCCAGCAGCCCAGGGCCGCGCTCCTATAATTCACCCCTCCACTTT. Residues: CASSPGPRSYNSPLHF. The variable domain in full, completed from reference TRBV7-9 and TRBJ1-6, reads DTGVSQNPRHKITKRGQNVTFRCDPISEHNRLYWYRQTLGQGPEFLTYFQNEAQLEKSRLLSDRFSAERPKGSFSTLEIQRTEQGDSAMYLCASSPGPRSYNSPLHFGNGTRLTVT.